A single sample gave rise to the 13 T cell receptor beta chains below, sequenced in a study of identical twins. TCRdb re-analysed the 5' RACE reads in MiXCR, keeping a single row per CDR3 protein. Of about 300,000 distinct CDR3 sequences listed, 12% are singletons. This same sample was also part of a study on yellow fever vaccine responses in identical twins.

Sequenced: CD8+ T cells sorted from blood. The receptors were gathered from a young woman in good health.

This clonotype showed up many times. This chain connects TRBV7-9 to TRBJ2-1; TRBD2 matches 9 bases. Germline values: CDR1 SEHNR, CDR2 FQNEAQ (reference sequence). The V segment lost 5 bases and the J segment 6 bases; nucleotides outside the gene matches: 11. This CDR3 is built from 16 residues. CDR3 in amino acids: CASSPRTSVRVNEQFF. In DNA, the CDR3 is TGTGCCAGCAGCCCCCGGACTAGCGTTAGGGTCAATGAGCAGTTCTTC. Supplemented by reference TRBV7-9 and TRBJ2-1, the full variable domain reads DTGVSQNPRHKITKRGQNVTFRCDPISEHNRLYWYRQTLGQGPEFLTYFQNEAQLEKSRLLSDRFSAERPKGSFSTLEIQRTEQGDSAMYLCASSPRTSVRVNEQFFGPGTRLTVL.

This clonotype was picked up a small number of times. The chain joins TRBV6-5 to TRBJ1-1; no clear D. The ends were cut back, 2 bases at V and 4 bases at J, with 8 bases in the middle. Germline V lookup: CDR1 MNHEY, CDR2 SVGAGI. The CDR3 totals 13 residues. CDR3 DNA: TGTGCCAGCAGTTACCCCGGTTTCACTGAAGCTTTCTTT. Translated, it gives CASSYPGFTEAFF.

V is TRBV12-3 or TRBV12-4 and J is TRBJ2-7; D possibly corresponds to TRBD1 (5 bases). V lost 6 bases to trimming and J lost 6 bases, with 12 bases between them. CDR3 length: 12 amino acids. The CDR3 region is CASSPQGVEQYF. The CDR3 DNA is TGTGCCAGCAGCCCCCAGGGTGTCGAGCAGTACTTC.

Only a few counts were recorded for this clonotype. This rearrangement joins TRBV12-3 or TRBV12-4 to TRBJ1-1, with D maybe TRBD1 (6 bases). There are 14 residues in the CDR3. With 6 bases removed from V and 4 bases from J, the gap between germline ends came to 15 bases. CDR3 sequence reads: CASRFTGLRTEAFF. CDR3 nucleotide sequence: TGTGCCAGCAGATTTACAGGGCTTCGCACTGAAGCTTTCTTT.

V usage is TRBV29-1 and J usage is TRBJ2-1; 7 bases line up with TRBD2. The CDR3 runs 12 residues. V lost 4 bases, J lost 6 bases, and 3 bases stayed unmatched. In germline, CDR1 is SQVTM, CDR2 ANQGSEA. The CDR3 protein is CSVGGGGNEQFF. The CDR3 bases are TGCAGCGTTGGGGGGGGTGGCAATGAGCAGTTCTTC.

This clonotype occurred many times. The chain recombines TRBV24-1 with TRBJ2-2, with D unclear. The CDR3 loop spans 18 amino acids. V dropped 1 base and J dropped 0 bases, with 14 bases sitting between them. Germline V gives CDR1 KGHDR, CDR2 SFDVKD. The CDR3 reads CATSDFTVRSANTGELFF. The CDR3 region has the DNA TGTGCCACCAGTGATTTTACCGTGAGGAGCGCGAACACCGGGGAGCTGTTTTTT.

CDR3 loop: CASSLGTVYEQYV. CDR3 coding DNA: TGTGCCAGCAGCCTGGGGACTGTCTACGAGCAGTACGTC. V is TRBV7-9 and J is TRBJ2-7, with D maybe TRBD2 (6 bases). The length of the CDR3 is 13 residues. The V and J ends lost 5 bases and 3 bases respectively, with 11 bases between them. Germline values: CDR1 SEHNR, CDR2 FQNEAQ (reference sequence).

This clonotype showed up many times. V and J are TRBV12-3 or TRBV12-4 and TRBJ2-1; perhaps D is TRBD1 or TRBD2 (5 bases each). V was cut by 5 bases and J by 10 bases, with 9 bases left in between. The CDR3 length is 11 residues. CDR3 DNA sequence: TGTGCCAGCAGTCCCGGGACGGAGCAGTTCTTC. Translation: CASSPGTEQFF.

This CDR3 reads CASSLDVDEQFF. The CDR3 DNA reads TGCGCCAGCAGCTTGGATGTGGATGAGCAGTTCTTC. V is TRBV5-1 and J is TRBJ2-1, with D unclear. Germline assignment: CDR1 SGHRS and CDR2 YFSETQ. V lost 0 bases and J lost 8, with 6 bases in between. This CDR3 is built from 12 residues.

In its sample, this clonotype was seen a few times. This rearrangement joins TRBV7-6 to TRBJ2-2; 8 positions agree with TRBD2. The V gene's germline CDR1 is SGHVS and CDR2 FNYEAQ. Trimming at V came to 5 bases and at J to 5 bases, leaving 7 bases not matched to a gene. The length of the CDR3 is 15 residues. The CDR3 here is CASSPLREGTGELFF. The CDR3 region has the DNA TGTGCCAGCAGCCCACTACGGGAGGGGACCGGGGAGCTGTTTTTT.

The rearrangement joins TRBV5-1 to TRBJ1-1; D is uncertain. Germline CDR1 is SGHRS and CDR2 is YFSETQ. Trimming stripped 6 bases from V and 4 bases from J, with 10 bases between. This CDR3 region has 12 residues. The CDR3, as DNA: TGCGCCAGCACACGGGAGGGCACTGAAGCTTTCTTT. Its protein product is CASTREGTEAFF.

The chain couples TRBV6-1 to TRBJ2-1, with D maybe TRBD2 (5 bases). This CDR3 region has 17 residues. CDR1 is MNHNS and CDR2 is SASEGT in the germline V gene. With 2 bases removed from V and 13 bases from J, the gap between germline ends came to 27 bases. The CDR3 DNA follows: TGTGCCAGCAGTGAATTGGTAGCGACAACCACCCGCCCCGCCCAGTTCTTC. As protein: CASSELVATTTRPAQFF.

This clonotype came up a few times. Here the CDR3 DNA reads TGCGCCAGCAGCCAAGTCACTAGCAGACAAGAGACCCAGTACTTC. This gives the protein CASSQVTSRQETQYF. The V and J genes are TRBV4-1 and TRBJ2-5; possible D gene TRBD2, 6 bases. V was shortened by 1 base and J by 2 bases, with 11 bases between the two germline ends. CDR3 size: 15 residues. CDR1 is MGHRA and CDR2 is YSYEKL in the germline V gene.